Sequencing of this TCR beta chain was carried out in a study of early T cells in non-severe SARS-CoV-2 infection. In the study overall: Investigators sequenced bulk RNA drawn from unsorted whole blood, and chains remained unpaired.

Individual cDNA molecules received unique molecular identifiers. TCRdb redid the calling of the 5' RACE reads with MiXCR, one entry per CDR3 protein. Of over 9,000 distinct CDR3 sequences in the sample, 4.8% were seen once. This clonotype was seen a few times. Its antigen is still unknown. Study-wide findings and caveats: Private and CD4 specificities were missed by VDJdb matching, skewed to anti-spike CD8.

V lost 4 bases and J lost 0, with 6 bases in between. The CDR3 sequence is 13 residues long. Germline loops: CDR1 ENHRY, CDR2 SYGVKD. This clonotype was obtained from an adult who was a healthcare worker with PCR-confirmed SARS-CoV-2 infection or an uninfected control (not recorded which). The sample taken for sequencing was whole blood. V gene TRBV10-3 combines with J gene TRBJ2-5, with D unclear. CDR3 protein: CAISVANQETQYF. CDR3 nucleotides: TGTGCCATCAGTGTGGCTAACCAAGAGACCCAGTACTTC.